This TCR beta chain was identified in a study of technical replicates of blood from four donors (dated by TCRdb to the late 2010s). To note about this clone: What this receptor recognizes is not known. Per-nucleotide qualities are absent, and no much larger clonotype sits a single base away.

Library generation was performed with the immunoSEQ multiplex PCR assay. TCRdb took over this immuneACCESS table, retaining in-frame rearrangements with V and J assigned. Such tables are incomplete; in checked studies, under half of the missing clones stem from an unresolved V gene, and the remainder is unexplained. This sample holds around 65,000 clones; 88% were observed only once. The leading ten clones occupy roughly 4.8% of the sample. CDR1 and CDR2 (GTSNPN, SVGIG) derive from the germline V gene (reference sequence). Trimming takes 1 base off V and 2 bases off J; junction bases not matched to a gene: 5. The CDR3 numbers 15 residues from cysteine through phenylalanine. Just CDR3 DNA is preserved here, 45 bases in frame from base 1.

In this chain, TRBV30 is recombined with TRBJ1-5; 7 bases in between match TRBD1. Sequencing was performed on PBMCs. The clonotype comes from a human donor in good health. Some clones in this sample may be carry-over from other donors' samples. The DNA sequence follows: TGTGCCTGGAGTGGGGGGGACAGCCGCAATCAGCCCCAGCATTTT. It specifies CAWSGGDSRNQPQHF.